The present entry profiles one T cell receptor beta chain with its context. Its antigen remains unknown. Pooled samples include second doses given at about 4 or 12 weeks. The germline V gene has CDR1 MNHEY and CDR2 SMNVEV (reference sequence). This CDR3 is built from 13 residues. V dropped 5 bases and J dropped 6 bases, with 13 bases sitting between them. This sample is part of a study of T cell responses to AZD1222 COVID-19 vaccine. General study points: Spike-specific TCR breadth and depth rose after two AZD1222 doses. The number of AZD1222 recipients seropositive at baseline was only five to seven. Most donors were white British and more were female, and clonal diversity was possibly underestimated.

Using immunoSEQ multiplex PCR, the repertoire was profiled, and TCRdb retains in-frame clones only, with some absent. The sample includes about 110,000 clones, about 94% of them seen just once. This specimen was peripheral blood, taken 28 days after the second AZD1222 dose. The clonotype was recovered from an adult who received the AZD1222 COVID-19 vaccine. The chain links TRBV27 to TRBJ1-2; D call uncertain. CDR3 in amino acids: CASSQQPRNGYTF. The CDR3 region has the DNA TGTGCCAGCAGTCAGCAGCCCAGGAATGGCTACACCTTC.